This note documents a single T cell receptor (beta chain) sequence. The target antigen is unknown. The data belong to a study of OX40 agonist ivuxolimab in advanced cancers. The study's findings and limits: The study found that CD8+ T cells averaged more expanded clones than CD4+.

Data came from immunoSEQ multiplex PCR; TCRdb stores just in-frame clones and leaves some out. In the table there are about 68,000 clones, about 83% of which are singletons. Drawing of blood for sampling happened at baseline, at cycle 4 day 1, and at cycle 7 day 1. Sequences were derived from CD4+ or CD8+ T cells sorted from blood, sampled in a trial of the OX40 agonist ivuxolimab. The source of this sequence is an adult with an advanced solid tumor such as melanoma, head and neck, liver or kidney cancer.

CDR3 DNA sequence: TGCGCCAGCAGCTTCAGGCAGGGGGCCGGTGAGCAGTTCTTC. Residues: CASSFRQGAGEQFF. The rearrangement uses TRBV5-1 and TRBJ2-1; 8 nucleotides match TRBD1. This CDR3 comprises 14 residues. Germline lookup yields CDR1 SGHRS and CDR2 YFSETQ. The trim removed 2 bases at V and 9 bases at J, leaving 7 bases unmatched.